The T cell receptor beta chain under discussion was sequenced for a study of cytomegalovirus exposure and HLA in healthy donors. About the study: Earlier, fewer than 140 million unique TCR beta sequences were recovered from roughly 170 million T cells by an analysis. Overall study results and limits: A later analysis showed that HLA-associated TCR beta chains had undergone more clonal expansion than equally common others. The classifier was said to identify cytomegalovirus status with high specificity and sensitivity.

To note about this clone: Its specificity is not known.

The PCR made use of 60 Vbeta and 13 Jbeta primers. Sequencing used immunoSEQ multiplex PCR; TCRdb keeps in-frame clones, though not all of them. The sample consists of more than 150,000 clones, about 81% of them appearing once. V lost 1 base and J lost 7; bases outside the gene matches: 8. The germline V gene has CDR1 SGHTA and CDR2 FQGNSA. The CDR3 length is 16 residues. This sequence originates from a woman in her late teens or twenties in good health and CMV-seronegative. V gene TRBV7-2 combines with J gene TRBJ2-1; TRBD2 matches at 9 bases. Sample: PBMCs. Here the CDR3 DNA reads TGTGCCAGCAGCTTAGATTGGGCGGGGGGGCTTAATGAGCAGTTCTTC. It is translated as CASSLDWAGGLNEQFF.